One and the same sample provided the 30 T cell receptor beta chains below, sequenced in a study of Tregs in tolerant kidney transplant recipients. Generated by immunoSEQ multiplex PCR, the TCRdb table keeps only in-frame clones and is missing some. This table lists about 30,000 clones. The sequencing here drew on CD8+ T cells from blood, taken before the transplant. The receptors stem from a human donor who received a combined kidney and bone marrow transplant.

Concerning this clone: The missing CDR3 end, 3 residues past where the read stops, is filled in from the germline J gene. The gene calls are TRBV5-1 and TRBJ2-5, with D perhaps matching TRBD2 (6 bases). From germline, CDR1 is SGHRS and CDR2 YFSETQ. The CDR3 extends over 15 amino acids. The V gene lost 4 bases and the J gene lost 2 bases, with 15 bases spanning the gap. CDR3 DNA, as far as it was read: TGCGCCAGCAGCACGGAGGGCAACAGTCAAGAGACC. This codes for CASSTEGNSQET. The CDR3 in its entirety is CASSTEGNSQETQYF. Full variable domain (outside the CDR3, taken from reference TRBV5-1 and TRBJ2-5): KAGVTQTPRYLIKTRGQQVTLSCSPISGHRSVSWYQQTPGQGLQFLFEYFSETQRNKGNFPGRFSGRQFSNSRSEMNVSTLELGDSALYLCASSTEGNSQETQYFGPGTRLLVL.

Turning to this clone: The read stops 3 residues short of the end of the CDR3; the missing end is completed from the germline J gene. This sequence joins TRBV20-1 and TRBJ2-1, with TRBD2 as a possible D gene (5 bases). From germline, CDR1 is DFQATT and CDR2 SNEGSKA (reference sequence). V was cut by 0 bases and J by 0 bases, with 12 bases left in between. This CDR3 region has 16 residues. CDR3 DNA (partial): TGCAGTGCTAGAGATCCTGCGGGCAGCTCCTACAATGAG. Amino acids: CSARDPAGSSYNE. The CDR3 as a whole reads CSARDPAGSSYNEQFF.

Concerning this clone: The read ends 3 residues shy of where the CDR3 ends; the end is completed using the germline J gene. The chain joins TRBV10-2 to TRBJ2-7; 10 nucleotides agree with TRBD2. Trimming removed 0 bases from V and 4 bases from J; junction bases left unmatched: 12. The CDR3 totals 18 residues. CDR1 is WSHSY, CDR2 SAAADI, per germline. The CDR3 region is CASSESVWLAGVGYEQYF. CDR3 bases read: TGCGCCAGCAGTGAGTCGGTGTGGCTAGCGGGAGTGGGGTACGAG.

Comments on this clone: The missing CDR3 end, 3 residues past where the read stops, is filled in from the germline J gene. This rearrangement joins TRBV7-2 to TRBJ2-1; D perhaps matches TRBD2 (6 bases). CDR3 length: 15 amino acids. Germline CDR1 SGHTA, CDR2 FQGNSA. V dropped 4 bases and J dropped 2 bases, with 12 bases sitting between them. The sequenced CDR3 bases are TGTGCCAGCAGCTACTTGGAGGGTACCTACAATGAG. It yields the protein CASSYLEGTYNE. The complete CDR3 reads CASSYLEGTYNEQFF.

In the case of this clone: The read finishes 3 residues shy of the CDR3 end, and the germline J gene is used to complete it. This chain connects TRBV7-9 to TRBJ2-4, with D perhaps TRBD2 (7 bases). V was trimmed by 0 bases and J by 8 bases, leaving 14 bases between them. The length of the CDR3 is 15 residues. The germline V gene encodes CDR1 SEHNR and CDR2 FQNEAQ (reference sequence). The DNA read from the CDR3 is TGTGCCAGCAGCTTAGCTTTGGGGGGGGCGTACATT. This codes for CASSLALGGAYI. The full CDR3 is CASSLALGGAYIQYF.

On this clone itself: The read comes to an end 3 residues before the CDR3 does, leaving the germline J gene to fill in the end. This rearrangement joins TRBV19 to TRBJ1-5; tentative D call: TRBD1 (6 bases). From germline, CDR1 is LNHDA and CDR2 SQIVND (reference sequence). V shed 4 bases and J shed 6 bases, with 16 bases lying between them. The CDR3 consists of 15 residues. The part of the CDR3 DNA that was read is TGTGCCAGTAGTACCCCGGCAAGGGGGGGTCAGCCC. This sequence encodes CASSTPARGGQP. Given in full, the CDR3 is CASSTPARGGQPQHF.

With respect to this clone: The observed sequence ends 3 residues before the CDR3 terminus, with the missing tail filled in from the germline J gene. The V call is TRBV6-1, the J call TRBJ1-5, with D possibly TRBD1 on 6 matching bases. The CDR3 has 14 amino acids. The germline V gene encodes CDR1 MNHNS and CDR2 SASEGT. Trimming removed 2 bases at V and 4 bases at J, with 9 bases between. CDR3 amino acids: CASSERGGNQPQHF. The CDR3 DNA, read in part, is TGTGCCAGCAGTGAAAGGGGGGGGAATCAGCCC.

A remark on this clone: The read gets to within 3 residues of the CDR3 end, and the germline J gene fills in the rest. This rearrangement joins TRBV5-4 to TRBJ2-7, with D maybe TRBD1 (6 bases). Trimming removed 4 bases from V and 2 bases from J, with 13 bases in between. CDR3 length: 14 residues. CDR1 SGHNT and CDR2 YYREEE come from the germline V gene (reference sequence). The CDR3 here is CASSPGTHTYEQYF. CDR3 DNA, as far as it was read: TGTGCCAGCAGCCCCGGGACACACACCTACGAG.

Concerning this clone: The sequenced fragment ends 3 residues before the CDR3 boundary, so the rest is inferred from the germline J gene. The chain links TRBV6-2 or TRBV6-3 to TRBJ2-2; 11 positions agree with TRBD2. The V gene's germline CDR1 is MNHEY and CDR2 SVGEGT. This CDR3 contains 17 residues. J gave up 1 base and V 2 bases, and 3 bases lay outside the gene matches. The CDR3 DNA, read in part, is TGTGCCAGCAGTTACAATAGCGGGAGGGGGAACACCGGGGAG. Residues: CASSYNSGRGNTGE. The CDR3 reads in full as CASSYNSGRGNTGELFF.

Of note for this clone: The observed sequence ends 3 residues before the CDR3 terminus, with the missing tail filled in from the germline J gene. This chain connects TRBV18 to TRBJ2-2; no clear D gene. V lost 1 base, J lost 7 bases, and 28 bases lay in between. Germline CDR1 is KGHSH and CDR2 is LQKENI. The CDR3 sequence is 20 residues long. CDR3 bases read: TGTGCCAGCTCACCACAGTCCGTTTTCCGCCTAGAGGTTACTCTCGGGGAG. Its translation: CASSPQSVFRLEVTLGE. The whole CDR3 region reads CASSPQSVFRLEVTLGELFF.

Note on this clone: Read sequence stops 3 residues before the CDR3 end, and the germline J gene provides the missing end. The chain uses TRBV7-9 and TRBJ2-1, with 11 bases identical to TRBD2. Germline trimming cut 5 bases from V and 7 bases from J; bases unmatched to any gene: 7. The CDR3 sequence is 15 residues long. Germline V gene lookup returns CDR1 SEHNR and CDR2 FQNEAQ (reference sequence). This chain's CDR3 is CASSALAGEGNEQFF. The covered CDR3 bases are TGTGCCAGCAGCGCACTAGCGGGAGAGGGAAATGAG.

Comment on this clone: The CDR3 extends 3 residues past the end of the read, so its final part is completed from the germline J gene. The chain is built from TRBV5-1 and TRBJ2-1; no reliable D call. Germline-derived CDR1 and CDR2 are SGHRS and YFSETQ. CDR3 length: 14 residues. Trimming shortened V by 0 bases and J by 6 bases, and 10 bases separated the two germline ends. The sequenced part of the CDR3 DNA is TGCGCCAGCAGCTTGGATTTGGCCCCCAATGAG. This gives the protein CASSLDLAPNE. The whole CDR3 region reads CASSLDLAPNEQFF. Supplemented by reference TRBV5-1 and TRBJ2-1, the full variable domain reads KAGVTQTPRYLIKTRGQQVTLSCSPISGHRSVSWYQQTPGQGLQFLFEYFSETQRNKGNFPGRFSGRQFSNSRSEMNVSTLELGDSALYLCASSLDLAPNEQFFGPGTRLTVL.

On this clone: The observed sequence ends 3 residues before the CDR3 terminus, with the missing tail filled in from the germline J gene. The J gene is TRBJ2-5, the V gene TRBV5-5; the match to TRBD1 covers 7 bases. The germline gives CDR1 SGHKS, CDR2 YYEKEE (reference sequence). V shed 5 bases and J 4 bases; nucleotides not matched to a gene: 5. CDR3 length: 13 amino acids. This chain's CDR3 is CASRGTVRETQYF. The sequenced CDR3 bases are TGTGCCAGCAGGGGGACAGTGCGAGAGACC.

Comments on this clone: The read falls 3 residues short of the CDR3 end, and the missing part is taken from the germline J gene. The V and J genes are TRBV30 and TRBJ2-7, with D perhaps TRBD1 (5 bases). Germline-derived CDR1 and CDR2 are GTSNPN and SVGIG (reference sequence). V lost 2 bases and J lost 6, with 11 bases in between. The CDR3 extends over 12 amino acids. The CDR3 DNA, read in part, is TGTGCCTGGAGTATAGGGGTCGGCGAG. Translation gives CAWSIGVGE. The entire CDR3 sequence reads CAWSIGVGEQYF.

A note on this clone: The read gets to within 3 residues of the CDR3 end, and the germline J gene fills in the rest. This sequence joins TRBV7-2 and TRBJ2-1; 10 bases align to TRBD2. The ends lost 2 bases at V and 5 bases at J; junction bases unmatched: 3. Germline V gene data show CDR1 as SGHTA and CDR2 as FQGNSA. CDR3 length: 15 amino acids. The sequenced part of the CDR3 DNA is TGTGCCAGCAGCTTACTAGCGGGAGCCCACAATGAG. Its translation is CASSLLAGAHNE. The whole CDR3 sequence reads CASSLLAGAHNEQFF.

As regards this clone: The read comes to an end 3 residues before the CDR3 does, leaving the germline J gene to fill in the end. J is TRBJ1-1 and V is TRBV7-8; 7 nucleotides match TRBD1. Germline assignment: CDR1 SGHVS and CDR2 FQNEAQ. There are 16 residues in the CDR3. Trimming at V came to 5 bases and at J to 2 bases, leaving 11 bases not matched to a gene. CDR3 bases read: TGTGCCAGCAGCCTCCCCTCAGGGGGGATAAACACTGAA. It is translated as CASSLPSGGINTE. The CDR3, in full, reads CASSLPSGGINTEAFF.

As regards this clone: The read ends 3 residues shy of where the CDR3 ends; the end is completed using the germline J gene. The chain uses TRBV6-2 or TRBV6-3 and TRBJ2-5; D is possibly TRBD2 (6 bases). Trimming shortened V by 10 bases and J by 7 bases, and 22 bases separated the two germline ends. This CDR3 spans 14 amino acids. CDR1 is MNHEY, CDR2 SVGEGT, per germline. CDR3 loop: CATSSLGGSGTQYF. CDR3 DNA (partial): TGTGCCACTTCGAGCCTTGGGGGGAGCGGGACC.

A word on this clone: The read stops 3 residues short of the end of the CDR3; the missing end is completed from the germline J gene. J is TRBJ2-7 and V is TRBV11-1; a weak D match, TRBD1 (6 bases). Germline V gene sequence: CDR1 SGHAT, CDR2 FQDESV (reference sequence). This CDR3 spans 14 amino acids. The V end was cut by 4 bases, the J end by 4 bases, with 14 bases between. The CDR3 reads CASSSLTGAYEQYF. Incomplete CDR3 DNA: TGTGCCAGCAGCTCTTTGACAGGTGCATACGAG.

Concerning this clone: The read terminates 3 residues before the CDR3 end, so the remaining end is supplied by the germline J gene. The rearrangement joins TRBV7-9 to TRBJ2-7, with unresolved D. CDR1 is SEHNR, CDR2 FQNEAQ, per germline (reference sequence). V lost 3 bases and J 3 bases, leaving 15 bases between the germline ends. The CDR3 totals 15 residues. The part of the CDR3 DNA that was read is TGTGCCAGCAGCTTCAGTATAGGGTCGCTCTACGAG. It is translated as CASSFSIGSLYE. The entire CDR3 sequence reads CASSFSIGSLYEQYF. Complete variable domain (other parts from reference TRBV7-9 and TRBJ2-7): DTGVSQNPRHKITKRGQNVTFRCDPISEHNRLYWYRQTLGQGPEFLTYFQNEAQLEKSRLLSDRFSAERPKGSFSTLEIQRTEQGDSAMYLCASSFSIGSLYEQYFGPGTRLTVT.

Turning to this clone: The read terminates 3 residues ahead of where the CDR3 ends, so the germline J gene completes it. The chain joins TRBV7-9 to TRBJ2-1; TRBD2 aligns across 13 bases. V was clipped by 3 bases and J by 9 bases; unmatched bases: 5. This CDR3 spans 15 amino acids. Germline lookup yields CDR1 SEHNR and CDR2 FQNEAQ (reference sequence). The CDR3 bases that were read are TGTGCCAGCAGCTTCCCGGGACTAGCGGGGATTGAG. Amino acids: CASSFPGLAGIE. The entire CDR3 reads CASSFPGLAGIEQFF.

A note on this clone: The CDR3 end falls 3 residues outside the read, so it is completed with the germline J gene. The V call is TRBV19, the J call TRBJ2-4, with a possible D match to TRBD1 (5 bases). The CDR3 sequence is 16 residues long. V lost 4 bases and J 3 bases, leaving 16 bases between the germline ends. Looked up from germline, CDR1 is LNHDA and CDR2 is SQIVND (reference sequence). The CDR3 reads CASSKEWGQLKNIQYF. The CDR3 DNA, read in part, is TGTGCCAGTAGTAAAGAATGGGGCCAGCTCAAAAACATT.

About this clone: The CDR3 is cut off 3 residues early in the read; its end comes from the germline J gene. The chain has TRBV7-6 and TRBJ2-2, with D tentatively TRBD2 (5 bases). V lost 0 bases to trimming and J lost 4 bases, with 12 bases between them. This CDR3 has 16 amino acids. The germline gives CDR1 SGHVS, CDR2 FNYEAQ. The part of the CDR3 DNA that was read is TGTGCCAGCAGCTTAGCGGGCGGCGCGGGCACCGGGGAG. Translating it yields CASSLAGGAGTGE. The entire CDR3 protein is CASSLAGGAGTGELFF.

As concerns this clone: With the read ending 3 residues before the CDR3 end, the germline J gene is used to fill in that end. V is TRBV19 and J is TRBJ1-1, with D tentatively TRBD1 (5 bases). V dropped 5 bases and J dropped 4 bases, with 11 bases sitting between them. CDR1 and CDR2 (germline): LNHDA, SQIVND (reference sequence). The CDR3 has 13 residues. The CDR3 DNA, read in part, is TGTGCCAGTAGTCCCAGAGGGGCCACTGAA. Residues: CASSPRGATE. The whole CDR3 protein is CASSPRGATEAFF.

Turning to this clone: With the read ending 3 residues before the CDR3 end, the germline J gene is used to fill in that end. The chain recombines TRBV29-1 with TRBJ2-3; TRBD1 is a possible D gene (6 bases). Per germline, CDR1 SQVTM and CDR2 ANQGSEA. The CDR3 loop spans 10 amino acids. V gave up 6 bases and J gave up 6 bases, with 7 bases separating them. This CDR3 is CSVDSDTQYF. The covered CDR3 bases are TGCAGCGTGGACAGTGATACG.

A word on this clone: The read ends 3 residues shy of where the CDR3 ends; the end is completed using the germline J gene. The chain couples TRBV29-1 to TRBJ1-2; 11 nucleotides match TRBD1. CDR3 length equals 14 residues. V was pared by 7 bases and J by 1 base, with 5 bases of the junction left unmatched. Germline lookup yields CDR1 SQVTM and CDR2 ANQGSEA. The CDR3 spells CSARTGGNNYGYTF. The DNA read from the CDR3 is TGCAGCGCCAGGACAGGGGGCAATAACTATGGC.

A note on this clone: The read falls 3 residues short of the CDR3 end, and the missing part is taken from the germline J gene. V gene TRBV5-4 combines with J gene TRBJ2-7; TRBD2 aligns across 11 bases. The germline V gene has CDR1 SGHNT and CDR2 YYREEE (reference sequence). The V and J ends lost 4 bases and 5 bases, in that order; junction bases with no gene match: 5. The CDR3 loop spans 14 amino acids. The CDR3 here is CASSSTSGRDEQYF. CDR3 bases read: TGTGCCAGCAGCAGCACTAGCGGGAGAGACGAG.

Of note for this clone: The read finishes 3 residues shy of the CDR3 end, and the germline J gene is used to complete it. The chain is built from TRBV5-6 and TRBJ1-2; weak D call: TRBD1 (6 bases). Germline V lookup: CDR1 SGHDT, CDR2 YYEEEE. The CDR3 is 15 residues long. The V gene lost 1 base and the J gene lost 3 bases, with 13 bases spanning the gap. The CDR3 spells CASSLNSGVDYGYTF. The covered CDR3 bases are TGTGCCAGCAGCTTGAACTCAGGGGTTGACTATGGC.

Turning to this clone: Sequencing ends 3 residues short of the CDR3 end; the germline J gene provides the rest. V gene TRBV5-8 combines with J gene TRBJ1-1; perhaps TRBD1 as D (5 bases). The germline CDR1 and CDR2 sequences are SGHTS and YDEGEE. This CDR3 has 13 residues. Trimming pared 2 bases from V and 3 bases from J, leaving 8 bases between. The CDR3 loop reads CASSLRGDTEAFF. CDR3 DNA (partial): TGTGCCAGCAGCTTACGGGGGGACACTGAA. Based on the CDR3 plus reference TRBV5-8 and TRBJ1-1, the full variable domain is EAGVTQSPTHLIKTRGQQATLRCSPISGHTSVYWYQQALGLGLQFLLWYDEGEERNRGNFPPRFSGRQFPNYSSELNVNALELEDSALYLCASSLRGDTEAFFGQGTRLTVV.

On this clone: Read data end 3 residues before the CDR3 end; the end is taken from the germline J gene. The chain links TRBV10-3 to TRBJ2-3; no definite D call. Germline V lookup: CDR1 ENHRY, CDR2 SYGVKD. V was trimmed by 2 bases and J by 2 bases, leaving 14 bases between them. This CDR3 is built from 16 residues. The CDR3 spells CAISERSAPITDTQYF. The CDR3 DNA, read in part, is TGTGCCATCAGTGAGAGAAGCGCCCCTATCACAGATACG.

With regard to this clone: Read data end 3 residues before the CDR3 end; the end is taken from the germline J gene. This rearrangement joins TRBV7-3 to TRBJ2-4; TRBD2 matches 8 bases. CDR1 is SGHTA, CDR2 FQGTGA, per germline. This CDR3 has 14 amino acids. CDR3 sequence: CASSLLGLANPQYF. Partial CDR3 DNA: TGTGCCAGCAGCTTATTAGGACTAGCCAATCCT.